One and the same sample provided the 8 T cell receptor beta chains below, sequenced in a study of blood T cell repertoires in COVID-19. TCRdb's table, derived via immunoSEQ multiplex PCR, lists solely in-frame clones and lacks some. Of about 190,000 clones in the sample, 80% were seen once. Sequencing input: peripheral blood. The receptor source for this set is a man in his 60s with acute or convalescent COVID-19.

In its sample, this clone was seen once. The chain carries TRBV5-1 and TRBJ2-1, with 8 bases that match TRBD2. Looked up from germline, CDR1 is SGHRS and CDR2 is YFSETQ. CDR3 length: 15 residues. J lost 6 bases, V lost 2 bases, and 7 bases had no gene match. The chain's CDR3 is CASSLRAGVSNEQFF. The CDR3 nucleotides are TGCGCCAGCAGCTTAAGAGCGGGAGTCTCCAATGAGCAGTTCTTC. Complete variable domain (other parts from reference TRBV5-1 and TRBJ2-1): KAGVTQTPRYLIKTRGQQVTLSCSPISGHRSVSWYQQTPGQGLQFLFEYFSETQRNKGNFPGRFSGRQFSNSRSEMNVSTLELGDSALYLCASSLRAGVSNEQFFGPGTRLTVL.

The V gene is TRBV5-1, the J gene TRBJ2-1; 9 bases fit TRBD2. The CDR3 is made up of 16 amino acids. The germline gives CDR1 SGHRS, CDR2 YFSETQ. Trimming removed 0 bases from V and 5 bases from J; junction bases left unmatched: 6. As DNA, the CDR3 is TGCGCCAGCAGCTTGGCAGTTGGCGGGGGGGACAATGAGCAGTTCTTC. Translating it yields CASSLAVGGGDNEQFF.

In nucleotides, the CDR3 is TGTGCCAGCAGTTGGGGGCCGTCCTCTGGAAACACCATATATTTT. Its protein product is CASSWGPSSGNTIYF. The chain carries TRBV6-2 or TRBV6-3 and TRBJ1-3, with D perhaps matching TRBD1 (6 bases). Germline-derived CDR1 and CDR2 are MNHEY and SVGEGT. This CDR3 comprises 15 residues. The V gene lost 4 bases and the J gene lost 0 bases, with 10 bases spanning the gap.

This chain connects TRBV4-3 to TRBJ2-3, with TRBD2 matching 10 bases. The CDR3 has 15 residues. The V segment lost 5 bases and the J segment 3 bases; nucleotides outside the gene matches: 5. Looked up from germline, CDR1 is LGHNA and CDR2 is YSLEER. In DNA form, the CDR3 reads TGCGCCAGCAGCTACTCTAGCGGGGGAACAGATACGCAGTATTTT. It specifies CASSYSSGGTDTQYF.

This clone occurred a few times. The chain employs TRBV6-1 and TRBJ1-6, with D tentatively TRBD1 (5 bases). CDR1 is MNHNS, CDR2 SASEGT, per germline. The CDR3 length is 14 residues. Trimming removed 1 base from V and 7 bases from J, with 8 bases in between. The CDR3 DNA reads as TGTGCCAGCAGTGAAGGGACACCGAATTCACCCCTCCACTTT. Its translation: CASSEGTPNSPLHF.

The V and J genes are TRBV7-9 and TRBJ2-7; a weak D match, TRBD2 (6 bases). Trimming removed 4 bases from V and 0 bases from J, with 10 bases in between. Germline V gene data show CDR1 as SEHNR and CDR2 as FQNEAQ (reference sequence). The CDR3 runs to 14 residues. The CDR3 DNA sequence: TGTGCCAGCAGCTCTAAGGACTACTCCTACGAGCAGTACTTC. Translating it yields CASSSKDYSYEQYF.

The V gene is TRBV5-1, the J gene TRBJ1-4; TRBD1 might be the D (5 bases). The CDR3 spans 13 residues. Germline V lookup: CDR1 SGHRS, CDR2 YFSETQ. V was cut by 5 bases and J by 8 bases, with 13 bases left in between. CDR3 DNA: TGCGCCAGCAGTAAAGGGGTAGAAGAAAAACTGTTTTTT. Translation gives CASSKGVEEKLFF.

The chain carries TRBV11-2 and TRBJ2-7, with D maybe TRBD2 (6 bases). The CDR3 runs to 14 residues. Deletions cut 3 bases from V and 2 bases from J, with 11 bases between. CDR1 is SGHAT, CDR2 FQNNGV, per germline. CDR3 bases: TGTGCCAGCAGCTTCCACGGGGGTGCCTACGAGCAGTACTTC. It translates to CASSFHGGAYEQYF. The variable domain in full, completed from reference TRBV11-2 and TRBJ2-7, reads EAGVAQSPRYKIIEKRQSVAFWCNPISGHATLYWYQQILGQGPKLLIQFQNNGVVDDSQLPKDRFSAERLKGVDSTLKIQPAKLEDSAVYLCASSFHGGAYEQYFGPGTRLTVT.